This T cell receptor (beta chain) was recovered during a study of tumor-infiltrating lymphocytes in primary liver carcinoma (dated by TCRdb to the late 2010s). In terms of the full investigation: The five patients, three men and two women aged 30 to 69 years, had hepatocellular carcinoma (four) or combined HCC and intrahepatic cholangiocarcinoma (one). Tumors of the five patients were stage T1-T3 N0M0 with maximum diameters of roughly 4 to 11 cm. Samples yielded roughly 3.5 to 8 million productive TCRbeta reads; read depth did not differ significantly between tissue types. TCRbeta repertoire sequencing, expression microarrays and whole-exome sequencing were combined in the study across five regions of each liver tumor, with adjacent normal tissue and blood also included. TCRbeta repertoire sequencing covered about 35 specimens from 5 patients: 25 tumor regions, 5 adjacent noncancerous liver tissues and 5 peripheral blood samples. The 25 or so tumor region samples were profiled with Agilent mRNA microarrays so that TCRbeta repertoire diversity could be related to the local molecular phenotype. Repertoires from technical replicates were highly reproducible, with mean shared-clone rates approximately 0.9 and correlation coefficients above 0.95. What the work shows at the level of the full study, not this receptor alone: The top 250 clones made up a significantly larger repertoire fraction in tumors than in blood (p = 0.039). Repertoire overlap was higher between tumor regions (mean around 36%) than tumor-adjacent (approximately 17%) or tumor-blood (approximately 14%) pairs, consistent with antigen-driven expansion. Only roughly 7-24% of top clones appeared in all five regions of a tumor, which suggests that tumor-infiltrating T cells are spatially heterogeneous. Only a few patients were included in the study, and the authors note that the findings should be validated in a larger study. Since the samples were bulk and unsorted, there was no way to compare CD4+ and CD8+ T cell repertoires. Because only the TCR beta chain was sequenced and unpaired alpha chains were not captured, true repertoire diversity is likely underestimated.

With respect to this clonotype: The target of this receptor is not known. The input lacks base qualities; no much larger clone sits a single base away.

CDR1 and CDR2 were assigned from the germline V gene (reference sequence) as SGHKS and YYEKEE. The CDR3 measures 14 amino acids from cysteine to phenylalanine. The CDR3 DNA has 42 bases and is translated from base 1. Total RNA and DNA were co-extracted from roughly 20-30 mg of bulk tissue with the AllPrep DNA/RNA mini kit, without cell sorting. Between November 2015 and 2016, 4 to 6 patients in China with histopathologically diagnosed primary liver carcinoma had surgical resection. Chronic HBV infection was present in the patients, and the patients were treatment-naive at sampling. Each tumor was sampled at five spatially separated regions: the superior, inferior, left-lateral and right-lateral poles and the tumor centre. According to histology, viable tumor cells made up more than 75% of every tumor sample. Fresh tumor and adjacent tissue pieces were bisected; one half was stored in RNAlater at -80°C, the other sent for histology.

A constant-region primer and ProtoScript II reverse transcriptase were used to reverse-transcribe TCRbeta-specific cDNA from around 530 ng total RNA. Construction of the TCRbeta libraries relied on three nested rounds of multiplex PCR, following a slightly modified ARM-PCR procedure. Multiplex TRBV1-TRBV30 forward primers and a Cbeta reverse primer were used in the first two PCR rounds, each of which was run for about 10 cycles. A final 25-cycle PCR with Deep VentR polymerase added sample barcodes and Illumina adapters. Before sequencing, amplicons between 200 and 500 bp were purified from gel using a QIAquick gel extraction kit. TCRbeta amplicons were sequenced on an Illumina HiSeq 2500 with 250-bp paired-end reads. In the paper's pipeline: Trimmomatic v0.33 was used to quality-trim the reads, and FLASH v1.2.11 was used to merge paired reads so that full CDR3 sequences could be recovered. MiGEC v1.2.1b assigned V, D and J germline segments to the rearranged TCRbeta sequences. Clonotype statistics and Shannon-Wiener diversity indices were calculated with VDJtools v1.0.0. Except for diversity analysis, only the 250 most abundant clonotypes of each sample were used in subsequent analyses to reduce sampling bias. TCRdb trimmed the raw reads at Q25, called clones with MiXCR and kept productive beta chains. Here each entry gathers all rows of one CDR3 protein and keeps the most common genes and DNA. The V and J calls, along with clone size, are taken from TCRdb and not from the paper's own processing. The sample table contains about 43,000 distinct CDR3 sequences; only one count was recorded for approximately 70% of them. 19% of the sample goes to the ten largest clones.

This sequence was found in a man between 40 and 49 years old with primary liver carcinoma and hepatitis B virus infection. In this chain, TRBV5-5 is recombined with TRBJ2-3, with no confidently assigned D gene. Near its end, the DNA agrees better with TRBJ1-5, so the J call may be wrong. The specimen sequenced was liver tumor tissue from sampling region 2. Per the publication, the cell subset or site label means: tumor region T2, inferior pole. In nucleotides, the sequence is TGTGCCAGCAGCTGGGGAATGGTGGCATATACGCAGCATTTT. Translated, this gives CASSWGMVAYTQHF.